This T cell receptor beta chain was obtained from a study of CD8 T cells in ankylosing spondylitis. TCRdb re-derived calls from the 5' RACE reads in MiXCR, one entry per CDR3 protein. The top ten clones hold about 15% of a sample with about 200,000 distinct CDR3 sequences, around 13% of them seen once. Study-level findings and limits: Reportedly, significant enrichment of disease-linked clones occurred in matched ankylosing spondylitis synovial fluid.

This clonotype showed up just a few times. What it recognizes is unknown. Germline V gene data show CDR1 as MNHNS and CDR2 as SASEGT. V was pared by 1 base and J by 0 bases, with 9 bases between. The CDR3 contains 16 residues. The genes are TRBV6-1 and TRBJ2-2; D unclear. The TCR originated in a male donor with ankylosing spondylitis or in good health (not recorded which). Specimen: blood, either unsorted or a sorted T cell fraction (not recorded which). CDR3 bases: TGTGCCAGCAGTGAAGGAACTTTTTCGAACACCGGGGAGCTGTTTTTT. Translated: CASSEGTFSNTGELFF.